This passage covers 28 T cell receptor beta chains from one sample sequenced in a study of human T cells and chemical hapten exposure. The sample's time point: pre-sensitization, week 0. Specified treatment: therapeutic diphenylcyclopropenone sensitization with weekly scalp DPC. MiXCR, applied by TCRdb to the RACE reads, yields one record per CDR3 protein. The table has about 53,000 distinct CDR3 sequences, roughly a tenth seen once. The starting material was whole blood, obtained in connection with sensitization to the hapten diphenylcyclopropenone (DPC). Source of these receptors: a man aged 35 to 55 with alopecia areata. Some clones in this sample may be carry-over from other donors' samples.

This clonotype has ten or more counts. V usage is TRBV6-4 and J usage is TRBJ1-1; D uncertain. V shed 8 bases and J shed 3 bases, with 13 bases lying between them. Germline-derived CDR1 and CDR2 are MRHNA and SNTAGT. The length of the CDR3 is 13 residues. For the CDR3, the DNA is TGTGCCAGCTCCCAGGCCTGGGACACTGAAGCTTTCTTT. The encoded protein is CASSQAWDTEAFF.

This clonotype was counted only a few times. V and J are TRBV3-1 and TRBJ2-5; TRBD1 might be the D (7 bases). From germline, CDR1 is LGHDT and CDR2 YNNKEL (reference sequence). CDR3 length: 13 amino acids. V was shortened by 5 bases and J by 5 bases, with 12 bases between the two germline ends. The CDR3 sequence: CASSSQGTETQYF. DNA for the CDR3: TGTGCCAGCAGCTCACAGGGGACTGAGACCCAGTACTTC.

This clonotype was seen a handful of times. The chain carries TRBV7-3 and TRBJ2-3; D gene unclear. Germline loops: CDR1 SGHTA, CDR2 FQGTGA. Trimming removed 2 bases from V and 2 bases from J, with 5 bases in between. The CDR3 runs to 13 residues. The CDR3 nucleotides read TGTGCCAGCAGCTTAGAGGACACAGATACGCAGTATTTT. Translation gives CASSLEDTDTQYF.

V usage is TRBV28 and J usage is TRBJ1-1; possibly TRBD1 for D (6 bases). The length of the CDR3 is 14 residues. CDR1 and CDR2 (germline): MDHEN, SYDVKM. V was trimmed by 6 bases and J by 4 bases, leaving 15 bases between them. The CDR3 nucleotides are TGTGCCAGCAGCCCCGGGACAACTGGCACTGAAGCTTTCTTT. Its protein product is CASSPGTTGTEAFF.

A remark on this clonotype: One base away lies a much larger clone, so this may be a sequencing read error. This chain connects TRBV5-5 to TRBJ2-2, with D possibly matching TRBD2 (6 bases). Germline V gives CDR1 SGHKS, CDR2 YYEKEE (reference sequence). This CDR3 is 15 amino acids long. DNA for the CDR3: TGTGTCAGCAGCCTCCGCGGGGCCAACACCGGGGAGCTGTTTTTT. It is translated as CVSSLRGANTGELFF.

This chain links TRBV11-2 with TRBJ2-5, with 8 bases lining up with TRBD2. Trimming at V came to 5 bases and at J to 5 bases, leaving 7 bases not matched to a gene. The CDR3 covers 14 residues. The germline V gene has CDR1 SGHAT and CDR2 FQNNGV. The CDR3 here is CASSPGLAGETQYF. In nucleotides, the CDR3 is TGTGCCAGCAGCCCCGGACTAGCTGGGGAGACCCAGTACTTC.

The table lists this clonotype with many counts. The chain combines TRBV12-3 or TRBV12-4 with TRBJ1-5; a possible D gene is TRBD1 (6 bases). V lost 3 bases to trimming and J lost 5 bases, with 11 bases between them. This CDR3 has 14 amino acids. DNA for the CDR3: TGTGCCAGCAGTTTGGGACAACCCGATCAGCCCCAGCATTTT. Protein sequence: CASSLGQPDQPQHF.

The rearrangement links TRBV7-9 to TRBJ2-1; tentatively, D is TRBD2 (5 bases). The germline V gene has CDR1 SEHNR and CDR2 FQNEAQ (reference sequence). Trimming pared 3 bases from V and 7 bases from J, leaving 7 bases between. The CDR3 is 12 residues long. CDR3 sequence (DNA): TGTGCCAGCAGCTTGCCGGGGAATGAGCAGTTCTTC. As protein: CASSLPGNEQFF.

This clonotype was seen repeatedly, ten times or more. This chain joins TRBV6-2 or TRBV6-3 and TRBJ2-7; maybe TRBD1 (6 bases). Germline values: CDR1 MNHEY, CDR2 SVGEGT. V gave up 6 bases and J gave up 6 bases, with 18 bases separating them. The CDR3 runs 14 residues. The CDR3 loop reads CASSPGTSSSEQYF. CDR3 bases: TGTGCCAGCAGCCCCGGGACATCGAGTAGCGAGCAGTACTTC.

This clonotype was seen many times. The chain has TRBV12-3 or TRBV12-4 and TRBJ1-1, with D possibly TRBD1 on 5 matching bases. CDR3 size: 14 residues. V gave up 5 bases and J gave up 4 bases, with 14 bases separating them. In DNA, the CDR3 is TGTGCCAGCAGTCCTGGACCGGGGGGCACTGAAGCTTTCTTT. It yields the protein CASSPGPGGTEAFF.

This chain uses TRBV7-2 with TRBJ2-3; TRBD2 matches 9 bases. Trimming at V came to 0 bases and at J to 2 bases, leaving 9 bases not matched to a gene. This CDR3 region has 18 residues. CDR1 SGHTA and CDR2 FQGNSA come from the germline V gene. CDR3 nucleotide sequence: TGTGCCAGCAGCTTAGCCGCCGGGACTAGCTTTGACACAGATACGCAGTATTTT. Amino acids: CASSLAAGTSFDTDTQYF. Together with reference TRBV7-2 and TRBJ2-3, the CDR3 gives the full variable domain: GAGVSQSPSNKVTEKGKDVELRCDPISGHTALYWYRQSLGQGLEFLIYFQGNSAPDKSGLPSDRFSAERTGGSVSTLTIQRTQQEDSAVYLCASSLAAGTSFDTDTQYFGPGTRLTVL.

The gene calls are TRBV5-1 and TRBJ2-7, with D unresolved. The CDR3 is 12 amino acids. Germline CDR1 reads SGHRS; CDR2 reads YFSETQ. Deletions cut 0 bases from V and 7 bases from J, with 8 bases between. As DNA, the CDR3 is TGCGCCAGCAGCTTGGCTGGGCGTGAGCAGTACTTC. Translation: CASSLAGREQYF.

The chain combines TRBV27 with TRBJ2-2, with 8 nucleotides matching TRBD1. The junction had 9 bases not matched to a gene; V was cut back by 6 bases and J by 6 bases. Germline V lookup: CDR1 MNHEY, CDR2 SMNVEV (reference sequence). The CDR3 covers 15 residues. CDR3 in DNA: TGTGCCAGCAGCCAAAGACAGGGGATGGCCGGGGAGCTGTTTTTT. It codes for CASSQRQGMAGELFF.

This clonotype has more than one count but fewer than ten. This chain connects TRBV15 to TRBJ1-5, with a possible D match to TRBD1 (5 bases). This CDR3 has 16 amino acids. Trimming left V 3 bases short and J 7 bases short, with 19 bases between. In germline, CDR1 is LNHNV, CDR2 YYDKDF (reference sequence). The CDR3: CATSSALAGNGQPQHF. The CDR3 bases are TGTGCCACCAGCAGTGCCTTGGCAGGGAACGGCCAGCCCCAGCATTTT.

This clonotype appeared a few times. J is TRBJ2-6 and V is TRBV2; TRBD1 matches at 9 bases. Per the germline V gene, CDR1 is SNHLY and CDR2 is FYNNEI. V lost 4 bases and J lost 5; bases outside the gene matches: 6. The CDR3 runs 16 residues. The DNA of the CDR3 is TGTGCCAGCAGTGGGGGACAGGGAATGAGGGCCAACGTCCTGACTTTC. As protein: CASSGGQGMRANVLTF.

This clonotype was found many times. This chain links TRBV5-8 with TRBJ1-5; 8 nucleotides line up with TRBD1. This CDR3 is built from 15 residues. Germline lookup yields CDR1 SGHTS and CDR2 YDEGEE. V trimming: 5 bases; J trimming: 3 bases; junction bases outside the gene matches: 7. The CDR3 here is CASRTGQGYNQPQHF. In nucleotides, the CDR3 is TGTGCCAGCAGGACCGGACAGGGCTACAATCAGCCCCAGCATTTT.

This clonotype was seen at least ten times. V usage is TRBV5-1 and J usage is TRBJ1-2, with TRBD1 identical over 11 bases. V lost 2 bases to trimming and J lost 5 bases; unmatched junction nucleotides: 2. Germline CDR1 and CDR2: SGHRS and YFSETQ. The CDR3 is 14 residues long. The CDR3 spells CASSFGQGAYGYTF. The DNA of the CDR3 is TGCGCCAGCAGCTTTGGACAGGGGGCATATGGCTACACCTTC.

The table lists this clonotype with a few counts. The chain joins TRBV6-6 to TRBJ1-5, with 7 nucleotides matching TRBD1. The CDR3 covers 16 residues. With 4 bases clipped from V and 4 bases from J, the junction kept 10 bases outside the gene matches. In germline, CDR1 is MNHNY, CDR2 SVGAGI (reference sequence). CDR3 nucleotide sequence: TGTGCCAGCAGTTCCAGCCGACAGGGTATAAATCAGCCCCAGCATTTT. This gives the protein CASSSSRQGINQPQHF.

This clonotype showed up many times. The chain links TRBV7-2 to TRBJ2-4, with a tentative D call TRBD1 (5 bases). Between the trimmed V and J ends, which lost 5 bases and 8 bases, there was a span of 10 bases. Germline lookup yields CDR1 SGHTA and CDR2 FQGNSA. The CDR3 covers 12 residues. CDR3 in amino acids: CASSPLGDIQYF. The CDR3 DNA reads as TGTGCCAGCAGCCCCCTAGGGGACATTCAGTACTTC.

This clonotype was observed at least ten times. The rearrangement joins TRBV6-2 or TRBV6-3 to TRBJ1-2; unclear D gene. The CDR3 has 11 residues. Trimming pared 3 bases from V and 7 bases from J, leaving 6 bases between. Per the germline V gene, CDR1 is MNHEY and CDR2 is SVGEGT. CDR3 in DNA: TGTGCCAGCAGTTATTTTACTGGCTACACCTTC. This codes for CASSYFTGYTF.

This clonotype was counted ten times or more. The chain recombines TRBV24-1 with TRBJ2-1; the D gene is possibly TRBD2 (5 bases). Germline V gene data show CDR1 as KGHDR and CDR2 as SFDVKD. V lost 2 bases and J lost 7, with 20 bases in between. The CDR3 is 17 amino acids. The CDR3: CATSDSPTRELRNEQFF. The CDR3 DNA sequence: TGTGCCACCAGTGATTCCCCAACACGGGAACTTAGAAATGAGCAGTTCTTC.

Only a few counts were recorded for this clonotype. The rearrangement uses TRBV27 and TRBJ2-7; D is perhaps TRBD1 or TRBD2 (6 bases each). The germline V and J ends were trimmed by 5 bases and 2 bases, with 13 bases remaining between them. The germline V gene has CDR1 MNHEY and CDR2 SMNVEV (reference sequence). CDR3 length: 14 amino acids. The CDR3 loop reads CASSPGDTTYEQYF. The CDR3 DNA reads as TGTGCCAGCAGTCCGGGGGACACCACCTACGAGCAGTACTTC.

At least ten counts were recorded for this clonotype. The chain combines TRBV9 with TRBJ1-1; 12 bases align to TRBD1. After removal of 4 bases from V and 0 bases from J, the junction contained 10 bases not matched to a gene. The CDR3 length is 18 residues. CDR1 is SGDLS, CDR2 YYNGEE, per germline. The CDR3 sequence is CASSSSRDRGQVNTEAFF. CDR3 nucleotide sequence: TGTGCCAGCAGCTCCTCCCGGGACAGGGGGCAGGTGAACACTGAAGCTTTCTTT.

This clonotype was counted ten times or more. This chain links TRBV14 with TRBJ2-2; D might be TRBD1 or TRBD2, each matching 5 bases. CDR3 length equals 16 residues. V lost 1 base and J lost 1, with 10 bases in between. Germline V lookup: CDR1 SGHDN, CDR2 FVKESK. As DNA, the CDR3 is TGTGCCAGCAGCCAAGTCCGGGGACGGAACACCGGGGAGCTGTTTTTT. It yields the protein CASSQVRGRNTGELFF.

This clonotype was picked up a small number of times. The chain employs TRBV15 and TRBJ1-3; tentatively, D is TRBD1 (6 bases). The V end lost 4 bases, the J end lost 0 bases, and 19 bases lay between the germline ends. The CDR3 is made up of 18 amino acids. CDR1 LNHNV and CDR2 YYDKDF come from the germline V gene (reference sequence). CDR3: CATSTPGQRNTSGNTIYF. The CDR3, as DNA: TGTGCCACCAGCACTCCGGGACAAAGAAATACCTCTGGAAACACCATATATTTT.

This clonotype appeared many times. The gene calls are TRBV5-1 and TRBJ2-1; D may be TRBD2 (6 bases). The germline CDR1 and CDR2 sequences are SGHRS and YFSETQ. The CDR3 totals 14 residues. Trimming pared 1 base from V and 3 bases from J, leaving 8 bases between. The CDR3, as DNA: TGCGCCAGCAGCTTGACTAGCAGCTACAATGAGCAGTTCTTC. This gives the protein CASSLTSSYNEQFF.

The V and J genes are TRBV12-3 or TRBV12-4 and TRBJ1-4; D possibly corresponds to TRBD1 (5 bases). Trimming pared 5 bases from V and 4 bases from J, leaving 11 bases between. This CDR3 comprises 14 residues. The DNA of the CDR3 is TGTGCCAGCAGTCAACAGGTGTTTAATGAAAAACTGTTTTTT. It specifies CASSQQVFNEKLFF.

This clonotype has a count of ten or more. The chain recombines TRBV3-1 with TRBJ1-5, with D unresolved. Germline V lookup: CDR1 LGHDT, CDR2 YNNKEL (reference sequence). The V end lost 3 bases, the J end lost 3 bases, and 12 bases lay between the germline ends. This CDR3 is 15 amino acids long. The CDR3 DNA reads TGTGCCAGCAGCCATGGAGGGCGCGACAATCAGCCCCAGCATTTT. The encoded protein is CASSHGGRDNQPQHF.